This T cell receptor beta chain was recovered during a study of shared clonotypes between healthy human individuals (dated by TCRdb to the early 2020s). General notes on the study: The cohort included three men and two women between 18 and 49 years of age. For each donor, CD4 naive and CD4 memory were each given three plates, CD8 naive was given two plates, and CD8 memory was given one plate. The study deeply sequenced blood TCR repertoires of several healthy adults to estimate repertoire size and the extent of clonotype sharing between individuals. To increase sequencing depth and limit assay-specific biases, different laboratories used diverse techniques to prepare libraries and sequence TCR repertoires. Per donor, leukapheresis produced somewhere between about 0.94 and 9 billion PBMCs. Study-wide conclusions, independent of this receptor: Pairwise subsampling indicated that sequencing depth was expected to affect the degree of clonotype sharing among donors. Estimated clonotype richness was generally larger for naive than for memory subsets. Sampling was limited to blood, and TCR repertoires in tissue likely differ from TCR repertoires in blood. Higher generation probabilities were observed for clonotypes shared by all four sorted-subset donors than for non-shared clonotypes. Even with the large sequencing depth, rarefaction of the sorted-subset datasets indicated that sequencing was incomplete. When several donors were compared, the shared fraction of clonotypes was approximately 5% for naive CD4, around 3.5% for naive CD8, 2% to 2.5% for memory CD4, and approximately 0.4% for memory CD8. The genetic and exposure-history diversity represented was limited by the small number of donors.

As to this clone: Its antigen remains undetermined. There are no base qualities to consult, and no much larger clone falls within one base.

The germline V gene (reference sequence) supplies CDR1 PRHDT and CDR2 FYEKMQ. V sheds 5 bases and J sheds 4 bases, leaving 9 bases between their ends. From the cysteine up to the phenylalanine, the CDR3 has a length of 12 residues. Just the 36-base CDR3 DNA is kept, in frame starting at base 1. Healthy HIV-negative adults with no recently reported acute infections or vaccinations were included as donors. Every donor was a Caucasian adult living in Nashville, Tennessee, USA. CD4+ T cells were enriched by magnetic negative selection; naive cells were then positively selected on CD45RA, and the negative fraction formed the memory subset. Blood was obtained by leukapheresis, after which PBMCs were separated by Ficoll-Histopaque density gradient centrifugation and cryopreserved in liquid nitrogen vapor phase. Analytical flow cytometry was used to check the purity and quantity of each magnetically sorted T cell population. From each sorted fraction, genomic DNA was isolated and quantified by UV absorbance on a Nanodrop 2000c.

Using the deep immunoSEQ assay, TCR CDR3 regions were amplified from genomic DNA by multiplex PCR. For each cell subset, the extracted genomic DNA was distributed evenly across all wells of several immunoSEQ 96-well plates, and each plate served as one replicate. Each replicate PCR for sorted subsets received 150 to 250 ng genomic DNA, equal to about 30,000 T cell genomes. Purified libraries were quantified with a Qubit 3.0 fluorometer, sized on a Bioanalyzer 2100, and re-quantified with the KAPA Library Quantification kit. Every immunoSEQ 96-well plate was sequenced on a dedicated single-read 150-cycle Illumina NextSeq 550 flow cell. The source study handled its data this way. Because the immunoSEQ output included only junctional sequences and no quality scores, the filtering could not be the same as the filtering used for full-length reads. Sequences were annotated with PyIR, a Python wrapper for IgBLAST v1.9, and V/J genes and CDR3 were assigned using IMGT germline references. Any read was removed if the V/J assignment was weak (E-value above 1e-6), the CDR3 was missing, or the read contained stop codons, out-of-frame junctions, or ambiguous translated residues. V3J clonotypes were defined as sequences sharing the same inferred V gene, J gene, and CDR3 amino acid sequence. The percentage overlap between two repertoires was calculated by dividing the number of shared unique clonotypes by the size of the smaller repertoire. Three approaches were used to assess repertoire richness: RTK rarefaction, the Chao1 estimator, and Recon v2.1 estimates of unobserved clonotypes. Generation probabilities for all TCRbeta clonotypes obtained by the gDNA method from a handful of donors were computed using OLGA. Held by TCRdb, this immuneACCESS table contains in-frame sequences only and omits some clones. Under half of the omission traces to an unresolved V gene where checked; the cause of the rest is unknown. From that table come the V and J calls and clone size; the DNA was used to work out D and trimming. This sample lists roughly 2.4 million clones; 90% to 97% were detected once. The ten largest clones take up roughly 0.13% of the sample.

The specimen sequenced was naive CD4+ T cells sorted from blood. The sample's cell subset or site label is to be understood as: CD45RA+ positively selected. In this chain, TRBV13 is recombined with TRBJ2-7, and the D gene may be TRBD1, 6 bases matching. The receptor was derived from a man between 18 and 35 years old in good health. CDR3 loop: CASSKGHYEQYF. The DNA sequence is TGTGCCAGCAGCAAGGGACATTACGAGCAGTACTTC. This CDR3, with the reference TRBV13 and TRBJ2-7 proteins standing in past its ends, gives the full variable domain AAGVIQSPRHLIKEKRETATLKCYPIPRHDTVYWYQQGPGQDPQFLISFYEKMQSDKGSIPDRFSAQQFSDYHSELNMSSLELGDSALYFCASSKGHYEQYFGPGTRLTVT.